This paragraph reports one T cell receptor beta chain. This clonotype was recorded many times. Its antigen target is currently unknown. The record has no base qualities; no much larger clone is one base away. Amplification of TCR beta CDR3 regions was carried out from RNA transcripts. For the first round of RT-PCR on the TCR CDR3, the HTBI primer set was used together with the Qiagen OneStep RT-PCR kit. Libraries were constructed in a second round of multiplex PCR, after which size selection and purification were performed. Paired-end sequencing of the libraries was performed with 100 bp reads on an Illumina HiSeq2000. The authors' pipeline ran thus. SOAPnuke was used to process the raw data, with reads discarded if the reads contained adapters or uncalled bases, had a mean Phred below 15, or lacked an exact constant-primer or identifier match. COPE v1.2.5 was used to merge the high-quality paired reads, and each unique nucleotide sequence was defined as a clonotype. MiTCR v1.1 was used to align the clonotypes against IMGT TRBV, TRBD and TRBJ reference segments. Only V-J combinations with frequency above 0.0001, covering 98% to 99.2% of repertoires, were analysed. The TCS score was defined as the ratio of F50 (clonal expansion) to E x V (chaos), calculated using BLOSUM62-based TCRdist between CDR3 peptides within each V-J. Welch's t-statistics and random forest reduced around 510 V-J features to 13, which were used in a naive Bayes classifier (R e1071). The public reads were reprocessed in TCRdb via fastp at Q25 and MiXCR, keeping in-frame beta chains. Each record represents a unique CDR3 protein, reported with the most common genes and DNA among its rows. The authors' filters were not applied to this entry. The sample table holds 300,000 or so distinct CDR3 sequences, of which 20% to 25% were seen once. The ten largest make up 50% of the sample.

CDR3 length: 16 amino acids, cysteine to phenylalanine. The retained sequence is limited to the CDR3, 48 bases, with the frame set at the first base. Germline trimming amounts to 1 base on V and 9 bases on J, with 5 as the count of junction bases outside the gene matches. Reading the germline V gene gives CDR1 SGHAT and CDR2 FQNNGV. These data belong to a study of T cells in Graves' hyperthyroidism and ophthalmopathy (dated by TCRdb to the late 2010s). The study in broad terms: Peripheral blood samples were taken at initial diagnosis, before any treatment was given. TCR V-J signatures able to tell the groups apart were searched for in a discovery cohort of around 95 patients, of whom fewer than 45 had Graves' ophthalmopathy and more than 55 had stable Graves' hyperthyroidism. Whether ophthalmopathy could be predicted prospectively was tested in an independent validation cohort made up of roughly 19 hyperthyroidism patients plus 17 patients who later progressed to ophthalmopathy. The roughly 91 discovery patients were randomly divided into training and test sets at a 7:3 ratio. TCR Vbeta CDR3 sequencing of fewer than 150 peripheral blood samples (over 40 ophthalmopathy, over 70 hyperthyroidism and some 17 progressor patients) is reported in the paper. Once sampling was done, hyperthyroidism patients were given methimazole at a starting dose of 30 mg daily, whereas ophthalmopathy patients were given high-dose intravenous methylprednisolone. The study also compared thyroid tissue and blood T-cell repertoires from more than five Graves' hyperthyroidism patients.

Stable Graves' hyperthyroidism was defined as the absence of progression to ophthalmopathy over 18 months of follow-up. Hyperthyroidism patients were newly diagnosed, with disease duration under 2 months, and aged 18 to 65 years. Patients with uncontrolled infections, other autoimmune diseases, pregnancy or lactation were excluded. Clinical symptoms, serum thyroxine and TRAb, thyroid ultrasound, and orbital computed tomography formed the basis for the diagnoses. PBMCs were isolated from about 9 ml of fresh peripheral blood by Ficoll-Paque density gradient centrifugation. Total RNA was extracted using Trizol reagent, and RNA quality was assessed on an Agilent 2100 Bioanalyzer. Overall results and qualifications from the work: During validation, the model predicted progression to ophthalmopathy a median of around six months ahead of onset, with around 71% sensitivity and roughly 72% specificity. Sample size was not statistically predetermined, and investigators were not blinded to group allocation. Most expanded thyroid clonotypes (frequency above 0.001) were also detected in blood, a finding suggesting that blood repertoires may reflect thyroid immune responses. In cross-validation, a model built on a 13 V-J signature told ophthalmopathy apart from stable hyperthyroidism with over 85% sensitivity and roughly 82% specificity, and in testing the same model reached 80%/75%.

The sequence is built from TRBV11-2 and TRBJ2-1, and 14 junction bases match TRBD2. The sample was blood. This receptor was obtained from a woman between 45 and 60 years old with Graves' hyperthyroidism. The CDR3 protein sequence reads: CASSLVGTSGSAEQFF. In nucleotide form, the sequence is TGTGCCAGCAGCTTAGTTGGGACTAGCGGGAGTGCTGAGCAGTTCTTC.